Listed here are 19 T cell receptor beta chains from one sample, sequenced in a study of cytomegalovirus exposure and HLA in healthy donors. PCR employed 60 Vbeta and 13 Jbeta primers. The method was immunoSEQ multiplex PCR; TCRdb's version includes in-frame clones alone and lacks a portion of them. The table shows 150,000 or so clones, with approximately 84% occurring only once. Sample: PBMCs. The receptor source for this set is a woman under 30 in good health and CMV-seronegative.

The chain uses TRBV28 and TRBJ2-1; 10 bases match TRBD2. V trimming: 2 bases; J trimming: 7 bases; junction bases outside the gene matches: 8. This CDR3 contains 16 residues. Germline V gene lookup returns CDR1 MDHEN and CDR2 SYDVKM. Written as DNA, the CDR3 is TGTGCCAGCAGTTTACTAGCGGGAGCCGCCGTGAATGAGCAGTTCTTC. This gives the protein CASSLLAGAAVNEQFF. The full variable domain, rest sourced from reference TRBV28 and TRBJ2-1, is DVKVTQSSRYLVKRTGEKVFLECVQDMDHENMFWYRQDPGLGLRLIYFSYDVKMKEKGDIPEGYSVSREKKERFSLILESASTNQTSMYLCASSLLAGAAVNEQFFGPGTRLTVL.

This clone was seen a single time. V gene TRBV11-2 combines with J gene TRBJ1-6; TRBD1 might be the D (5 bases). This CDR3 has 15 amino acids. Germline CDR1 SGHAT, CDR2 FQNNGV. V lost 6 bases and J 7 bases, leaving 16 bases between the germline ends. The CDR3 here is CASRGIREDNSPLHF. As DNA, the CDR3 is TGTGCCAGCAGAGGGATCAGGGAGGACAATTCACCCCTCCACTTT.

The genes are TRBV5-3 and TRBJ2-6, with 12 bases aligning to TRBD1. TRBV5-3 is marked as an open reading frame, function uncertain. This CDR3 region has 17 residues. J gave up 2 bases and V 4 bases, and 4 bases lay outside the gene matches. The DNA for the CDR3 is TGTGCCAGAAGCCCGGGACAGGGGGCCCCTGGGGCCAACGTCCTGACTTTC. Its protein is CARSPGQGAPGANVLTF.

The rearrangement uses TRBV9 and TRBJ2-7; 9 bases match TRBD2. The germline V gene has CDR1 SGDLS and CDR2 YYNGEE. Trimming took 4 bases from V and 2 from J; bases not matched to a gene: 13. This CDR3 is built from 17 residues. The CDR3 DNA reads as TGTGCCAGCAGCCCAACGTCGGCTAGCGGGAAAGCCTACGAGCAGTACTTC. Encoded protein: CASSPTSASGKAYEQYF.

The V and J genes are TRBV10-3 and TRBJ1-1; tentative D call: TRBD1 (6 bases). The V gene lost 4 bases and the J gene lost 7 bases, with 13 bases spanning the gap. Germline CDR1 ENHRY, CDR2 SYGVKD. The CDR3 runs to 13 residues. CDR3 amino acids: CAISGPDRGEAFF. The CDR3 DNA reads as TGTGCCATCAGTGGCCCGGACAGAGGTGAAGCTTTCTTT.

This chain connects TRBV4-2 to TRBJ2-7; a possible D gene is TRBD2 (5 bases). Germline V gives CDR1 LGHNA, CDR2 YNFKEQ. With 0 bases removed from V and 6 bases from J, the gap between germline ends came to 15 bases. The CDR3 is made up of 15 amino acids. CDR3 amino acids: CASSQEFGVGVEQYF. CDR3 in DNA: TGTGCCAGCAGCCAAGAGTTCGGGGTCGGGGTCGAGCAGTACTTC.

V is TRBV4-1 and J is TRBJ1-6; TRBD1 is a possible D gene (5 bases). Germline V lookup: CDR1 MGHRA, CDR2 YSYEKL. The germline V and J ends were trimmed by 1 base and 10 bases, with 11 bases remaining between them. The CDR3 covers 14 residues. CDR3 loop: CASSQALGESPLHF. The CDR3 region has the DNA TGCGCCAGCAGCCAAGCCCTAGGGGAATCACCCCTCCACTTT.

The V gene is TRBV6-5, the J gene TRBJ1-5; D ambiguous. Germline V gives CDR1 MNHEY, CDR2 SVGAGI. The CDR3 loop spans 13 amino acids. Trimming took off 6 bases at V and 11 bases at J, with 17 bases between the two ends. The CDR3 region has the DNA TGTGCCAGCAGCCCGGGTGATCGTGAGTCCCAGCATTTT. Its protein is CASSPGDRESQHF.

The chain joins TRBV5-1 to TRBJ2-1, with 9 bases identical to TRBD2. CDR3 size: 16 residues. V dropped 4 bases and J dropped 0; count of bases not matched to a gene: 5. Per the germline V gene, CDR1 is SGHRS and CDR2 is YFSETQ. The CDR3 here is CASSQDSGGSYNEQFF. CDR3 in DNA: TGCGCCAGCAGCCAAGATAGCGGGGGCTCCTACAATGAGCAGTTCTTC.

The chain recombines TRBV28 with TRBJ2-7; 10 bases are a match to TRBD2. J lost 5 bases, V lost 4 bases, and 8 bases had no gene match. CDR3 length: 15 residues. Germline V gene lookup returns CDR1 MDHEN and CDR2 SYDVKM. The CDR3 reads CASSSRLAGLDEQYF. CDR3 DNA: TGTGCCAGCAGTTCTAGACTAGCGGGCCTGGACGAGCAGTACTTC.

This clone was seen a single time. This chain connects TRBV19 to TRBJ2-5; 9 nucleotides match TRBD2. The CDR3 covers 13 residues. The V gene end was trimmed by 11 bases and the J gene end by 2 bases; junction bases not matched to a gene: 6. Germline lookup yields CDR1 LNHDA and CDR2 SQIVND (reference sequence). For the CDR3, the DNA is TGTGCCGCGGGGGGGACAGCTCAAGAGACCCAGTACTTC. Amino acid sequence: CAAGGTAQETQYF.

The rearrangement joins TRBV27 to TRBJ2-2; TRBD1 agrees at 7 bases. In germline, CDR1 is MNHEY, CDR2 SMNVEV (reference sequence). The ends lost 4 bases at V and 3 bases at J; junction bases unmatched: 8. CDR3 length: 16 amino acids. DNA of the CDR3: TGTGCCAGCAGTTCCCCGACAGGGCTTTACACCGGGGAGCTGTTTTTT. It is translated as CASSSPTGLYTGELFF.

V is TRBV9 and J is TRBJ2-1; D uncertain. V was pared by 0 bases and J by 3 bases, with 10 bases between. There are 15 residues in the CDR3. Germline lookup yields CDR1 SGDLS and CDR2 YYNGEE. The CDR3 is CASSVEAGVYNEQFF. The CDR3 nucleotides are TGTGCCAGCAGCGTAGAAGCTGGAGTCTACAATGAGCAGTTCTTC. Full variable domain (outside the CDR3, taken from reference TRBV9 and TRBJ2-1): DSGVTQTPKHLITATGQRVTLRCSPRSGDLSVYWYQQSLDQGLQFLIQYYNGEERAKGNILERFSAQQFPDLHSELNLSSLELGDSALYFCASSVEAGVYNEQFFGPGTRLTVL.

Details on this clone: A read error may produce the germline difference seen at one junction end. This CDR3 reads CASSKGPNQPQHF. The CDR3, as DNA: TGTGCTAGCAGCAAGGGGCCGAATCAGCCCCAGCATTTT. The chain is built from TRBV7-7 and TRBJ1-5, with a tentative D call TRBD1 (5 bases). The CDR3 is 13 residues long. CDR1 and CDR2 (germline): SSHAT, FNYEAQ (reference sequence).

This chain uses TRBV27 with TRBJ2-5; tentatively, D is TRBD1 (5 bases). The germline CDR1 and CDR2 sequences are MNHEY and SMNVEV (reference sequence). The CDR3 is 13 amino acids. With 7 bases removed from V and 5 bases from J, the gap between germline ends came to 14 bases. The CDR3 loop reads CASTPAGWETQYF. Written as DNA, the CDR3 is TGTGCCAGCACCCCGGCAGGGTGGGAGACCCAGTACTTC.

The chain combines TRBV2 with TRBJ1-3; 7 nucleotides line up with TRBD1. Germline CDR1 is SNHLY and CDR2 is FYNNEI. This CDR3 has 14 residues. V trimming: 6 bases; J trimming: 2 bases; junction bases outside the gene matches: 4. The CDR3 is CASRTTGTGNTIYF. DNA for the CDR3: TGTGCCAGCAGGACGACAGGGACTGGAAACACCATATATTTT.

CDR3 amino acids: CASSSTGGNGELFF. The CDR3 bases are TGTGCCAGCAGCTCTACAGGGGGCAACGGGGAGCTGTTTTTT. V gene TRBV28 combines with J gene TRBJ2-2, with 9 bases lining up with TRBD1. Unmatched junction bases numbered 6, after V lost 6 bases and J lost 7 bases. CDR1 and CDR2 from the germline V gene are MDHEN and SYDVKM. The CDR3 has 14 residues.

The V gene is TRBV9, the J gene TRBJ2-2; D call uncertain. Trimming stripped 0 bases from V and 4 bases from J, with 4 bases between. Germline CDR1 and CDR2: SGDLS and YYNGEE. This CDR3 region has 13 residues. The DNA of the CDR3 is TGTGCCAGCAGCGTAGGTATCACCGGGGAGCTGTTTTTT. This codes for CASSVGITGELFF. The complete variable domain, with remaining parts taken from reference TRBV9 and TRBJ2-2, reads DSGVTQTPKHLITATGQRVTLRCSPRSGDLSVYWYQQSLDQGLQFLIQYYNGEERAKGNILERFSAQQFPDLHSELNLSSLELGDSALYFCASSVGITGELFFGEGSRLTVL.

V is TRBV6-5 and J is TRBJ2-2; D is unclear. The CDR3 is 13 amino acids. CDR1 is MNHEY, CDR2 SVGAGI, per germline. V was clipped by 6 bases and J by 6 bases, with 11 bases between them. CDR3 in DNA: TGTGCCAGCAGAGGCGGTTTGGCCGGGGAGCTGTTTTTT. The encoded protein is CASRGGLAGELFF.